Below are 4 T cell receptor beta chains sequenced from a single sample in a study of blood T cell repertoires in COVID-19. Clones were sequenced by immunoSEQ multiplex PCR, and TCRdb holds only the in-frame ones, with some missing. The table records some 160,000 clones, under 80% of them present only once. The sequenced sample consisted of peripheral blood. These receptors were taken from a man aged 60 to 69 with acute or convalescent COVID-19.

This chain connects TRBV4-2 to TRBJ2-1; 9 bases are a match to TRBD2. The length of the CDR3 is 17 residues. Trimming took 5 bases from V and 0 from J; bases not matched to a gene: 8. Germline CDR1 is LGHNA and CDR2 is YNFKEQ. CDR3 protein: CASSKGAGGNSYNEQFF. CDR3 in DNA: TGTGCCAGCAGCAAGGGAGCGGGAGGAAACTCCTACAATGAGCAGTTCTTC.

This clone was picked up many times. Other DNA sequences in this sample translate to the same CDR3. This sequence joins TRBV30 and TRBJ1-5; D is unresolved. Trimming took 2 bases from V and 2 from J, leaving 7 bases between them. Germline lookup yields CDR1 GTSNPN and CDR2 SVGIG (reference sequence). The CDR3 loop spans 13 amino acids. This CDR3 reads CAWSPTGNQPQHF. The CDR3 bases are TGTGCCTGGAGTCCCACAGGCAATCAGCCCCAGCATTTT.

The rearrangement links TRBV7-2 to TRBJ2-7; D is ambiguous. This CDR3 region has 12 residues. V lost 5 bases and J lost 4, with 9 bases in between. Germline CDR1 and CDR2: SGHTA and FQGNSA. CDR3 residues: CASSGDAYEQYF. DNA for the CDR3: TGTGCCAGCAGCGGAGATGCTTACGAGCAGTACTTC.

V and J are TRBV10-2 and TRBJ1-6, with TRBD1 matching over 7 bases. The CDR3 runs to 15 residues. With 4 bases clipped from V and 10 bases from J, the junction kept 10 bases outside the gene matches. Germline V lookup: CDR1 WSHSY, CDR2 SAAADI. CDR3 DNA: TGCGCCAGCAGTGTGGGACAGACTCTCCGCTCACCCCTCCACTTT. This gives the protein CASSVGQTLRSPLHF.